The source of this T cell receptor (beta chain) is a study of OX40 agonist ivuxolimab in advanced cancers. Background on the study: Patients were roughly 87% male with ages roughly 20 to 90, mean 60. Three patients showed partial responses: one hepatocellular carcinoma and two cutaneous melanoma cases.

Clones were read by immunoSEQ multiplex PCR, and TCRdb kept only the in-frame ones, dropping some. Among approximately 58,000 clones listed, 75% to 95% were seen once. Germline CDR1 and CDR2: SGHDT and YYEEEE. CDR3 length: 13 amino acids. V lost 2 bases and J 2 bases, leaving 8 bases between the germline ends. The genes are TRBV5-6 and TRBJ2-7, with D perhaps matching TRBD2 (5 bases). This TCR was sampled from an adult with an advanced solid tumor such as melanoma, head and neck, liver or kidney cancer. Sequenced material: CD4+ or CD8+ T cells sorted from blood, taken in a trial of the OX40 agonist ivuxolimab. For the CDR3, the DNA is TGTGCCAGCAGCTTCCGGGATGCCTACGAGCAGTACTTC. The encoded protein is CASSFRDAYEQYF.